The 29 T cell receptor beta chains below were found in one sample sequenced in a study of human T cells and chemical hapten exposure (dated by TCRdb to about 2021). To prepare the library, RACE was applied. Sequencing relied on a NextSeq 500. TCRdb ran its own pipeline on the public reads, namely fastp trimming at Q25 and MiXCR clone calling, and kept in-frame beta chains. All rows with the same CDR3 protein become a single entry with the most common DNA and genes. Counted in this sample were 180,000 or so distinct CDR3 sequences; roughly 30% of them appeared once. The ten largest account for about 2.7% of the sample. The sample's time point, from its label and the paper: pre-sensitization, week 0. Reading the label with the study, this specimen's treatment or condition is: therapeutic diphenylcyclopropenone sensitization with weekly scalp DPC. The sequenced sample was whole blood, obtained in connection with sensitization to the hapten diphenylcyclopropenone (DPC). The source of these receptors is a woman between 25 and 40 years old with alopecia areata. Some clones in this sample may be carry-over from other donors' samples.

The chain combines TRBV4-3 with TRBJ2-7; 8 bases are a match to TRBD1. Germline trimming cut 3 bases from V and 6 bases from J; bases unmatched to any gene: 4. Germline lookup yields CDR1 LGHNA and CDR2 YSLEER. The CDR3 contains 13 residues. CDR3 bases: TGCGCCAGCAGCCATGGACAGGGCGGCGAGCAGTACTTC. Its protein product is CASSHGQGGEQYF.

This clonotype occurred a few times. The J gene is TRBJ2-3, the V gene TRBV20-1; tentative D call: TRBD1 (6 bases). Germline V CDR1 and CDR2: DFQATT, SNEGSKA (reference sequence). V gave up 0 bases and J gave up 2 bases, with 15 bases separating them. The CDR3 spans 16 residues. The CDR3 DNA follows: TGCAGTGCTAGAGATCTTTTTGACAGGTCCACAGATACGCAGTATTTT. Translated, it gives CSARDLFDRSTDTQYF.

This chain uses TRBV12-3 or TRBV12-4 with TRBJ1-5, with 8 positions matching TRBD1. With 3 bases clipped from V and 0 bases from J, the junction kept 1 base outside the gene matches. The CDR3 extends over 15 amino acids. The CDR3 DNA follows: TGTGCCAGCAGTTTGGGACAGGTTAGCAATCAGCCCCAGCATTTT. It translates to CASSLGQVSNQPQHF.

The table lists this clonotype with a few counts. V and J are TRBV29-1 and TRBJ2-7; TRBD1 agrees at 9 bases. This CDR3 has 13 residues. CDR1 and CDR2 (germline): SQVTM, ANQGSEA. V lost 4 bases and J lost 1; bases outside the gene matches: 2. CDR3 sequence: CSVAGTGSYEQYF. DNA for the CDR3: TGCAGCGTTGCCGGGACAGGGTCCTACGAGCAGTACTTC.

This clonotype was counted between two and nine times. The rearrangement uses TRBV20-1 and TRBJ1-6, with 7 nucleotides matching TRBD1. Germline trimming cut 6 bases from V and 8 bases from J; bases unmatched to any gene: 10. The germline CDR1 and CDR2 sequences are DFQATT and SNEGSKA (reference sequence). The CDR3 extends over 14 amino acids. The CDR3 reads CSAQGQGEDSPLHF. CDR3 nucleotides: TGCAGTGCCCAGGGGCAGGGGGAGGATTCACCCCTCCACTTT.

The chain employs TRBV29-1 and TRBJ2-5; TRBD1 matches 8 bases. J gave up 4 bases and V 6 bases, and 10 bases lay outside the gene matches. The CDR3 consists of 14 residues. In germline, CDR1 is SQVTM, CDR2 ANQGSEA. CDR3 DNA sequence: TGCAGCGTCATGCAGCCAGGGGGCCGAGAGACCCAGTACTTC. Protein sequence: CSVMQPGGRETQYF. Together with reference TRBV29-1 and TRBJ2-5, the CDR3 gives the full variable domain: SAVISQKPSRDICQRGTSLTIQCQVDSQVTMMFWYRQQPGQSLTLIATANQGSEATYESGFVIDKFPISRPNLTFSTLTVSNMSPEDSSIYLCSVMQPGGRETQYFGPGTRLLVL.

The chain has TRBV6-2 or TRBV6-3 and TRBJ2-7; possible D gene TRBD2, 6 bases. This CDR3 contains 15 residues. CDR1 MNHEY and CDR2 SVGEGT come from the germline V gene. V was cut by 4 bases and J by 6 bases, with 19 bases left in between. Here the CDR3 DNA reads TGTGCCAGCAGTTCCCTCCAGCGGGTGTACACCGAGCAGTACTTC. Encoded protein: CASSSLQRVYTEQYF.

The genes are TRBV20-1 and TRBJ1-2; D gene ambiguous. Germline assignment: CDR1 DFQATT and CDR2 SNEGSKA (reference sequence). This CDR3 comprises 12 residues. V dropped 3 bases and J dropped 4 bases, with 9 bases sitting between them. This CDR3 is CSASRLPYGYTF. The CDR3 DNA is TGCAGTGCTAGTAGGCTCCCCTATGGCTACACCTTC.

This chain joins TRBV20-1 and TRBJ1-1, with 7 bases matching TRBD1. The germline V gene encodes CDR1 DFQATT and CDR2 SNEGSKA (reference sequence). The V gene end was trimmed by 5 bases and the J gene end by 5 bases; junction bases not matched to a gene: 2. This CDR3 contains 11 residues. CDR3 in amino acids: CSAPQGTEAFF. CDR3 coding DNA: TGCAGTGCTCCACAGGGGACTGAAGCTTTCTTT.

The V call is TRBV5-5, the J call TRBJ2-1, with TRBD2 matching 11 bases. Germline V gene lookup returns CDR1 SGHKS and CDR2 YYEKEE (reference sequence). V gave up 0 bases and J gave up 6 bases; unmatched junction bases: 8. The CDR3 contains 17 residues. The CDR3 coding sequence is TGTGCCAGCAGCTTGGGGGTATCTAGCGGGAGGTCCAATGAGCAGTTCTTC. Residues: CASSLGVSSGRSNEQFF.

This chain joins TRBV5-5 and TRBJ1-5, with a tentative D call TRBD1 (5 bases). This CDR3 spans 13 amino acids. Per germline, CDR1 SGHKS and CDR2 YYEKEE (reference sequence). V was trimmed by 1 base and J by 5 bases, leaving 7 bases between them. CDR3 sequence: CASSLMGDQPQHF. CDR3 nucleotide sequence: TGTGCCAGCAGCTTGATGGGGGATCAGCCCCAGCATTTT.

This clonotype turned up a few times. The V gene is TRBV7-9, the J gene TRBJ1-6, with 10 bases that match TRBD1. V dropped 5 bases and J dropped 8; count of bases not matched to a gene: 12. Germline lookup yields CDR1 SEHNR and CDR2 FQNEAQ (reference sequence). This CDR3 is 17 amino acids long. The CDR3, as DNA: TGTGCCAGCAGCAATACCCGGACAGGGGGAAGGCATTCACCCCTCCACTTT. Its protein is CASSNTRTGGRHSPLHF.

J is TRBJ1-1 and V is TRBV7-2; D not resolved. The CDR3 has 13 residues. Germline assignment: CDR1 SGHTA and CDR2 FQGNSA. Trimming took 5 bases from V and 6 from J, leaving 13 bases between them. The CDR3 DNA sequence: TGTGCCAGCAGCAAGTGGCAGCTCGCTGAAGCTTTCTTT. Translation gives CASSKWQLAEAFF.

V gene TRBV12-3 or TRBV12-4 combines with J gene TRBJ1-2; 7 bases map to TRBD1. The CDR3 length is 15 residues. The trim removed 5 bases at V and 2 bases at J, leaving 8 bases unmatched. This chain's CDR3 is CASSQWGTENYGYTF. The CDR3, as DNA: TGTGCCAGCAGTCAATGGGGGACAGAGAACTATGGCTACACCTTC.

This clonotype showed up just once. The V and J genes are TRBV20-1 and TRBJ2-3; 12 bases line up with TRBD2. Germline CDR1 reads DFQATT; CDR2 reads SNEGSKA (reference sequence). The CDR3 has 15 residues. The CDR3 loop reads CSARTSGIPGYTQYF. The CDR3 nucleotides read TGCAGCGCAAGGACTAGCGGGATTCCGGGGTATACGCAGTATTTT.

Details on this clonotype: An end of the junction differs from the germline gene, which may be a read error. The chain uses TRBV29-1 and TRBJ2-7; D gene ambiguous. This CDR3 comprises 12 residues. CDR1 is SQVTM and CDR2 is ANQGSEA in the germline V gene. CDR3 sequence (DNA): TGCAGCGTTGAACAGTGGTCCTATGAGCAGTACTTC. Its protein product is CSVEQWSYEQYF.

This clonotype was seen a handful of times. This chain joins TRBV29-1 and TRBJ1-5; tentative D call: TRBD1 (5 bases). Germline V gene lookup returns CDR1 SQVTM and CDR2 ANQGSEA. The CDR3 has 12 residues. Trimming left V 5 bases short and J 4 bases short, with 9 bases between. The CDR3 sequence: CSVRDVNQPQHF. As DNA, the CDR3 is TGCAGCGTTCGGGACGTAAATCAGCCCCAGCATTTT.

This clonotype was seen just once. This chain links TRBV4-1 with TRBJ2-7; no clear D gene. Trimming took off 1 base at V and 2 bases at J, with 12 bases between the two ends. The germline CDR1 and CDR2 sequences are MGHRA and YSYEKL. This CDR3 is 15 amino acids long. The CDR3 loop reads CASSQAETVTYEQYF. DNA for the CDR3: TGCGCCAGCAGCCAAGCGGAGACGGTTACCTACGAGCAGTACTTC.

This clonotype was counted a few times. The rearrangement uses TRBV5-6 and TRBJ1-4, with D uncertain. The CDR3 is made up of 13 amino acids. The germline V and J ends were trimmed by 0 bases and 7 bases, with 7 bases remaining between them. Per germline, CDR1 SGHDT and CDR2 YYEEEE. In DNA, the CDR3 is TGTGCCAGCAGCTTGGCGGCAGGTGAAAAACTGTTTTTT. It is translated as CASSLAAGEKLFF.

V is TRBV2 and J is TRBJ1-6; D might be TRBD1 (6 bases). The length of the CDR3 is 13 residues. Germline CDR1 and CDR2: SNHLY and FYNNEI. V lost 6 bases and J lost 8, with 11 bases in between. The CDR3 DNA follows: TGTGCCAGCAGGGACAGTCTCTATTCACCCCTCCACTTT. Translation: CASRDSLYSPLHF.

This clonotype occurred a few times. The CDR3 sequence is CASSVEGPGGANVLTF. The CDR3 DNA reads TGTGCCAGCAGCGTAGAGGGTCCTGGTGGGGCCAACGTCCTGACTTTC. This sequence joins TRBV9 and TRBJ2-6; D unclear. Trimming stripped 0 bases from V and 3 bases from J, with 10 bases between. Germline values: CDR1 SGDLS, CDR2 YYNGEE. CDR3 length: 16 amino acids.

The V and J genes are TRBV7-9 and TRBJ2-5, with D maybe TRBD1 (5 bases). This CDR3 spans 12 amino acids. Trimming cost V 2 bases and J 5 bases, with 6 bases left between them. Looked up from germline, CDR1 is SEHNR and CDR2 is FQNEAQ (reference sequence). CDR3 bases: TGTGCCAGCAGCTTAAAGGGGGAGACCCAGTACTTC. Residues: CASSLKGETQYF. Full variable domain (rest looked up from reference TRBV7-9 and TRBJ2-5): DTGVSQNPRHKITKRGQNVTFRCDPISEHNRLYWYRQTLGQGPEFLTYFQNEAQLEKSRLLSDRFSAERPKGSFSTLEIQRTEQGDSAMYLCASSLKGETQYFGPGTRLLVL.

J is TRBJ2-5 and V is TRBV5-4; 7 nucleotides line up with TRBD1. This CDR3 spans 16 amino acids. CDR1 SGHNT and CDR2 YYREEE come from the germline V gene (reference sequence). The ends lost 0 bases at V and 0 bases at J; junction bases unmatched: 5. The chain's CDR3 is CASSLAAGGYQETQYF. The DNA for the CDR3 is TGTGCCAGCAGCTTGGCCGCAGGGGGATACCAAGAGACCCAGTACTTC.

This chain links TRBV3-1 with TRBJ1-2, with D uncertain. Germline V gene data show CDR1 as LGHDT and CDR2 as YNNKEL (reference sequence). CDR3 length equals 14 residues. The V end was cut by 6 bases, the J end by 4 bases, with 15 bases between. CDR3 DNA sequence: TGTGCCAGCAGACAAACGATCCAGGCCTATGGCTACACCTTC. Protein: CASRQTIQAYGYTF. Drawing the rest from reference TRBV3-1 and TRBJ1-2, the complete variable domain is DTAVSQTPKYLVTQMGNDKSIKCEQNLGHDTMYWYKQDSKKFLKIMFSYNNKELIINETVPNRFSPKSPDKAHLNLHINSLELGDSAVYFCASRQTIQAYGYTFGSGTRLTVV.

V gene TRBV20-1 combines with J gene TRBJ2-1; 7 bases line up with TRBD1. V shed 7 bases and J 5 bases; nucleotides not matched to a gene: 8. This CDR3 has 13 amino acids. Germline V CDR1 and CDR2: DFQATT, SNEGSKA (reference sequence). The CDR3: CSGRGQKNNEQFF. The DNA of the CDR3 is TGCAGTGGTCGGGGACAGAAAAACAATGAGCAGTTCTTC.

CDR3 bases: TGTGCCAGCAGCTCGGGGTTCGTGTATGAGCAGTTCTTC. Translated: CASSSGFVYEQFF. The chain uses TRBV7-2 and TRBJ2-1, with a tentative D call TRBD2 (5 bases). CDR1 and CDR2 from the germline V gene are SGHTA and FQGNSA. The germline V and J ends were trimmed by 4 bases and 8 bases, with 12 bases remaining between them. The CDR3 runs 13 residues.

This clonotype has a handful of counts. J is TRBJ2-5 and V is TRBV2; TRBD2 matches at 9 bases. V lost 6 bases and J lost 3; bases outside the gene matches: 11. The CDR3 has 16 residues. Germline values: CDR1 SNHLY, CDR2 FYNNEI. The CDR3 sequence is CASSLPTSGQKETQYF. The CDR3 nucleotides are TGTGCCAGCAGCTTACCGACTAGCGGACAAAAAGAGACCCAGTACTTC.

This clonotype has a handful of counts. V and J are TRBV5-1 and TRBJ2-1; weak D call: TRBD1 (5 bases). Germline CDR1 SGHRS, CDR2 YFSETQ. Trimming cost V 5 bases and J 7 bases, with 19 bases left between them. This CDR3 has 15 amino acids. For the CDR3, the DNA is TGCGCCAGCAGGATGACTGGGGCTGGAAGGAATGAGCAGTTCTTC. Translated, it gives CASRMTGAGRNEQFF. The full variable domain, rest sourced from reference TRBV5-1 and TRBJ2-1, is KAGVTQTPRYLIKTRGQQVTLSCSPISGHRSVSWYQQTPGQGLQFLFEYFSETQRNKGNFPGRFSGRQFSNSRSEMNVSTLELGDSALYLCASRMTGAGRNEQFFGPGTRLTVL.

The gene calls are TRBV12-3 or TRBV12-4 and TRBJ2-1, with D tentatively TRBD2 (6 bases). Trimming took off 3 bases at V and 0 bases at J, with 9 bases between the two ends. The CDR3 has 15 amino acids. For the CDR3, the DNA is TGTGCCAGCAGTTTGCCCGGGGGCTCCTACAATGAGCAGTTCTTC. This codes for CASSLPGGSYNEQFF.